This TCR beta chain is drawn from a study of beta chain features in type 1 diabetes. A single heparinised draw of roughly 110 mL on average was taken per donor. This clone has a handful of counts. No antigen is known for it. Isolated RNA was reverse transcribed in full, so expressed TCRB transcripts were sequenced. Clones were read by immunoSEQ multiplex PCR, and TCRdb kept only the in-frame ones, dropping some. The sample contains around 150,000 clones, 9% to 12% of which appear only once. Study conclusions and caveats: Researchers report that Type 1 diabetes patients had moderately but significantly shorter TCRB CDR3s across all four CD4+ subsets.

This CDR3 contains 16 residues. Trimming removed 0 bases from V and 4 bases from J; junction bases left unmatched: 8. Germline-derived CDR1 and CDR2 are SGDLS and YYNGEE. Sequenced input: central memory CD4+ T cells from blood. The TCR originated in a man aged 25 to 40 with type 1 diabetes. The rearrangement uses TRBV9 and TRBJ2-3; TRBD2 aligns across 7 bases. The CDR3 DNA reads TGTGCCAGCAGCGTAGGGAGCGGGACGATGGCAGATACGCAGTATTTT. Translating gives CASSVGSGTMADTQYF.